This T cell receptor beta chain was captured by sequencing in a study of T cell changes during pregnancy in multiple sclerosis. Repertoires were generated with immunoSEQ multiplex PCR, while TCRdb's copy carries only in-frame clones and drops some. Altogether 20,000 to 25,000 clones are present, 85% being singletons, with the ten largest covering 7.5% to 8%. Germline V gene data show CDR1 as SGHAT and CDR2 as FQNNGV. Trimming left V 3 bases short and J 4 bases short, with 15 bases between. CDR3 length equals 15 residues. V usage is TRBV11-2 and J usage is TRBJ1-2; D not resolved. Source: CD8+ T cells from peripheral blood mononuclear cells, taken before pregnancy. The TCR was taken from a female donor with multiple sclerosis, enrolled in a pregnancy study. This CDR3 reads CASSFAEGLFYGYTF. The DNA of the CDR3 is TGTGCCAGCAGCTTCGCGGAGGGTCTGTTCTATGGCTACACCTTC.